The next 16 T cell receptor beta chains were all read from a single sample in a study of blood T cell repertoires in COVID-19. Sequencing was performed with immunoSEQ multiplex PCR; in TCRdb, only in-frame clones are kept and a portion is missing. The repertoire includes about 280,000 clones, roughly 80% of them detected once, and 5% sits in the top ten. Sequencing was performed on PBMCs or T cells enriched from blood (not recorded which). These receptors all come from a man in his forties or fifties who had been exposed to COVID-19.

This chain uses TRBV24-1 with TRBJ2-1; the match to TRBD2 covers 14 bases. CDR1 KGHDR and CDR2 SFDVKD come from the germline V gene. Losses at the gene ends were 6 bases for V and 10 bases for J; bases not matched to a gene: 7. The CDR3 loop spans 15 amino acids. This chain's CDR3 is CATSPGTSGGREQFF. The CDR3 DNA reads as TGTGCCACCAGTCCGGGGACTAGCGGGGGAAGGGAGCAGTTCTTC.

This clone was seen more than once but under ten times. The rearrangement joins TRBV30 to TRBJ1-1; D is possibly TRBD1 (6 bases). This CDR3 comprises 12 residues. CDR1 is GTSNPN, CDR2 SVGIG, per germline (reference sequence). The ends were cut back, 0 bases at V and 11 bases at J, with 13 bases in the middle. The CDR3 DNA reads as TGTGCCTGGAGTGTACCCAGGGGAATGGCTTTCTTT. Its protein product is CAWSVPRGMAFF.

This clone was detected a few times. This sequence joins TRBV6-5 and TRBJ2-2; D perhaps matches TRBD2 (5 bases). The CDR3 is 14 residues long. Between the trimmed V and J ends, which lost 0 bases and 5 bases, there was a span of 7 bases. Germline CDR1 reads MNHEY; CDR2 reads SVGAGI. Written as DNA, the CDR3 is TGTGCCAGCAGTTACTCGAGGGATACCGGGGAGCTGTTTTTT. This sequence encodes CASSYSRDTGELFF.

V gene TRBV27 combines with J gene TRBJ2-5, with 7 bases that match TRBD1. The CDR3 is 16 amino acids. Losses at the gene ends were 4 bases for V and 0 bases for J; bases not matched to a gene: 8. Germline-derived CDR1 and CDR2 are MNHEY and SMNVEV (reference sequence). CDR3 in amino acids: CASSWVTGEDQETQYF. CDR3 sequence (DNA): TGTGCCAGCAGTTGGGTTACAGGGGAAGACCAAGAGACCCAGTACTTC.

The chain recombines TRBV24-1 with TRBJ1-2, with 7 nucleotides matching TRBD1. Germline trimming cut 4 bases from V and 4 bases from J; bases unmatched to any gene: 5. The CDR3 consists of 14 residues. CDR1 and CDR2 from the germline V gene are KGHDR and SFDVKD. The CDR3 here is CATSENDRAYGYTF. The CDR3 coding sequence is TGTGCCACCAGTGAAAATGACAGGGCCTATGGCTACACCTTC.

V and J are TRBV12-3 or TRBV12-4 and TRBJ2-1; D perhaps matches TRBD2 (5 bases). The CDR3 spans 11 residues. Between the trimmed V and J ends, which lost 5 bases and 9 bases, there was a span of 8 bases. DNA for the CDR3: TGTGCCAGCAGTGCTAGCAGTGAGCAGTTCTTC. Translated: CASSASSEQFF.

This clone was counted between two and nine times. This chain's CDR3 is CASSSLGGRIRVGTHRGTEAFF. CDR3 in DNA: TGCGCCAGCAGCAGCCTCGGGGGACGGATAAGGGTGGGAACCCACCGAGGTACTGAAGCTTTCTTT. The rearrangement uses TRBV5-1 and TRBJ1-1, with D possibly matching TRBD1 (5 bases). V dropped 4 bases and J dropped 5 bases, with 39 bases sitting between them. CDR3 length: 22 residues. Germline CDR1 and CDR2: SGHRS and YFSETQ.

The rearrangement uses TRBV11-3 and TRBJ2-7; 7 bases agree with TRBD2. With 0 bases clipped from V and 6 bases from J, the junction kept 20 bases outside the gene matches. This CDR3 has 19 residues. CDR1 and CDR2 (germline): SGHNT, YENEEA. DNA of the CDR3: TGTGCCAGCAGCTTAGAGCCCGGGGGGAGGGCCCCAGGCGTACGCGAGCAGTACTTC. Translated, it gives CASSLEPGGRAPGVREQYF.

This chain joins TRBV6-5 and TRBJ2-7, with 9 bases lining up with TRBD1. The germline gives CDR1 MNHEY, CDR2 SVGAGI. With V trimmed by 6 bases and J by 2 bases, 5 bases remained unmatched. The CDR3 length is 14 residues. The DNA of the CDR3 is TGTGCCAGCAGCCGACAGGGGGGGACCTACGAGCAGTACTTC. It codes for CASSRQGGTYEQYF.

The chain is built from TRBV10-3 and TRBJ2-7, with 7 bases fitting TRBD2. The J segment lost 5 bases and the V segment lost 6 bases, leaving 10 bases of the junction unmatched. This CDR3 is 14 amino acids long. The germline gives CDR1 ENHRY, CDR2 SYGVKD. The CDR3 region is CAISRREGDDEQYF. CDR3 DNA: TGTGCCATCAGCCGGAGGGAGGGCGATGACGAGCAGTACTTC.

The chain combines TRBV3-1 (or the pseudogene TRBV3-2) with TRBJ2-3, with D unclear. CDR1 is LGHDT and CDR2 is YNNKEL in the germline V gene (reference sequence). CDR3 size: 16 residues. V lost 1 base to trimming and J lost 0 bases, with 11 bases between them. In nucleotides, the CDR3 is TGTGCCAGCAGCCAAGGACTTGCGGCTAGCACAGATACGCAGTATTTT. Translation gives CASSQGLAASTDTQYF.

The V and J genes are TRBV7-9 and TRBJ1-1, with D possibly TRBD1 on 5 matching bases. This CDR3 has 13 residues. CDR1 is SEHNR and CDR2 is FQNEAQ in the germline V gene (reference sequence). V shed 5 bases and J shed 3 bases, with 10 bases lying between them. The CDR3 spells CASSLRGYTEAFF. Here the CDR3 DNA reads TGTGCCAGCAGCCTTAGGGGCTACACTGAAGCTTTCTTT. Together with reference TRBV7-9 and TRBJ1-1, the CDR3 gives the full variable domain: DTGVSQNPRHKITKRGQNVTFRCDPISEHNRLYWYRQTLGQGPEFLTYFQNEAQLEKSRLLSDRFSAERPKGSFSTLEIQRTEQGDSAMYLCASSLRGYTEAFFGQGTRLTVV.

The chain employs TRBV27 and TRBJ1-5; tentative D call: TRBD1 (5 bases). From germline, CDR1 is MNHEY and CDR2 SMNVEV (reference sequence). Trimming pared 5 bases from V and 1 base from J, leaving 12 bases between. CDR3 length: 15 amino acids. Written as DNA, the CDR3 is TGTGCCAGCAGTCCCGGGACTTTCAGCAATCAGCCCCAGCATTTT. Protein sequence: CASSPGTFSNQPQHF.

The J gene is TRBJ2-1, the V gene TRBV12-5; 7 nucleotides match TRBD1. CDR1 and CDR2 from the germline V gene are LGHNT and FRNRAP. V lost 5 bases and J lost 10; bases outside the gene matches: 8. The CDR3 extends over 13 amino acids. The chain's CDR3 is CASGILQGTEQFF. The CDR3 DNA sequence: TGTGCTAGTGGTATACTACAGGGGACGGAGCAGTTCTTC.

V gene TRBV28 combines with J gene TRBJ2-2; 8 nucleotides line up with TRBD1. Germline CDR1 is MDHEN and CDR2 is SYDVKM. With V trimmed by 5 bases and J by 7 bases, 6 bases remained unmatched. The CDR3 loop spans 14 amino acids. The CDR3 coding sequence is TGTGCCAGCAGTCCAGGACAGGGAAGCGGGGAGCTGTTTTTT. Encoded protein: CASSPGQGSGELFF.

This clone was counted once. This chain joins TRBV9 and TRBJ1-2; TRBD1 agrees at 8 bases. Germline CDR1 and CDR2: SGDLS and YYNGEE. J lost 8 bases, V lost 3 bases, and 12 bases had no gene match. This CDR3 has 15 residues. CDR3 bases: TGTGCCAGCAGCGCCGGGACAGGTGAAGTGTGGGGCTACACCTTC. Protein: CASSAGTGEVWGYTF. The complete variable domain, with remaining parts taken from reference TRBV9 and TRBJ1-2, reads DSGVTQTPKHLITATGQRVTLRCSPRSGDLSVYWYQQSLDQGLQFLIQYYNGEERAKGNILERFSAQQFPDLHSELNLSSLELGDSALYFCASSAGTGEVWGYTFGSGTRLTVV.